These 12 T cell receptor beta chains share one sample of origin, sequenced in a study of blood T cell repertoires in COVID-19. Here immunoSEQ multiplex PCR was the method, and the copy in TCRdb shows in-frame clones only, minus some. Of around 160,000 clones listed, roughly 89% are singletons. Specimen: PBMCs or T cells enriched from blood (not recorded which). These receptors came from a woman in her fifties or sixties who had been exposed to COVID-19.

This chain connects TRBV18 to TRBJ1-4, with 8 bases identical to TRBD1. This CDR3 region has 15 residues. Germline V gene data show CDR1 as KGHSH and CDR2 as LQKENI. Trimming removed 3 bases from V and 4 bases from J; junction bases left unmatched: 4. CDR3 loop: CASSPGQGLNEKLFF. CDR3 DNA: TGTGCCAGCTCACCCGGACAGGGACTTAATGAAAAACTGTTTTTT.

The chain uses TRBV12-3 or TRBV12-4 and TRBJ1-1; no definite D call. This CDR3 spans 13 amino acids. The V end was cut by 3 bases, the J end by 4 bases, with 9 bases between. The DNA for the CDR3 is TGTGCCAGCAGTTTGCAACGTAGCACTGAAGCTTTCTTT. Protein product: CASSLQRSTEAFF.

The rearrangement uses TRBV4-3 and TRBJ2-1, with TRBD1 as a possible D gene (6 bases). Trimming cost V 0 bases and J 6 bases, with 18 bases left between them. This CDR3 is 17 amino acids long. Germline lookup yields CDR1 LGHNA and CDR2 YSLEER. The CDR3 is CASSQEFGQGLGNEQFF. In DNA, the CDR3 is TGCGCCAGCAGCCAAGAGTTCGGCCAGGGGTTGGGCAATGAGCAGTTCTTC.

The CDR3 nucleotides read TGTGCCATCAGTGACCGTGCCCCTAGCGGGACCTACGAGCAGTACTTC. This gives the protein CAISDRAPSGTYEQYF. The chain couples TRBV10-3 to TRBJ2-7; TRBD2 matches at 9 bases. After removal of 3 bases from V and 2 bases from J, the junction contained 8 bases not matched to a gene. Germline CDR1 is ENHRY and CDR2 is SYGVKD. CDR3 size: 16 residues.

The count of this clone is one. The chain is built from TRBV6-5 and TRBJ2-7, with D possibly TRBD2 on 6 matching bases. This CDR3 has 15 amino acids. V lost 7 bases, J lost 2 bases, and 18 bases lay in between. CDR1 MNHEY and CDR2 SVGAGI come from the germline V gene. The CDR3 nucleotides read TGTGCCAGCACCCCGACGGGGGACGGGACCTACGAGCAGTACTTC. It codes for CASTPTGDGTYEQYF.

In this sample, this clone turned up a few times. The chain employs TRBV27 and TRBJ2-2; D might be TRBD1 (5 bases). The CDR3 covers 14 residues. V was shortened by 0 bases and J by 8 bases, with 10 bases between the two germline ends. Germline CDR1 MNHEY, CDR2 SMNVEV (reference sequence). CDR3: CASSLSGAGGELFF. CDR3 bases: TGTGCCAGCAGTTTATCAGGGGCAGGGGGGGAGCTGTTTTTT.

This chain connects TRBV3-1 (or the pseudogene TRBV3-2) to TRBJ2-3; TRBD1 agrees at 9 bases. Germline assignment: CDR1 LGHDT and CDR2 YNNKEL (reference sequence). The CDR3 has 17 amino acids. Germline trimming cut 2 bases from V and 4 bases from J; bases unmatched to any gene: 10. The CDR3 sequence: CASSQISGTGLSDTQYF. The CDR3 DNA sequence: TGTGCCAGCAGCCAAATCTCCGGGACAGGGCTTTCAGATACGCAGTATTTT.

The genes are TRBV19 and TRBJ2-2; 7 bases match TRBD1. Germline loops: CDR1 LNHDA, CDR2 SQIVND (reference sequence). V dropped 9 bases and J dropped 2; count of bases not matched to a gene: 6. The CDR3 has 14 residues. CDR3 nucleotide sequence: TGTGCCAGCCGGGACAGATTAAACACCGGGGAGCTGTTTTTT. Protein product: CASRDRLNTGELFF.

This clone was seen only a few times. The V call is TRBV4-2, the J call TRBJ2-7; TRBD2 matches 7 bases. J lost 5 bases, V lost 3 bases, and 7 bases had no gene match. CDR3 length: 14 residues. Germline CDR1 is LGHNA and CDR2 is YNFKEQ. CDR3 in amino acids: CASSQGGDSDEQYF. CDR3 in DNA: TGTGCCAGCAGCCAGGGGGGGGATAGCGACGAGCAGTACTTC.

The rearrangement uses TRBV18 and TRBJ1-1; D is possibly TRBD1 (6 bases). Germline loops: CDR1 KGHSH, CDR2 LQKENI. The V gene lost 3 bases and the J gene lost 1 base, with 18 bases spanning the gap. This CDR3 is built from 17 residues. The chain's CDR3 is CASSPGHLPARNTEAFF. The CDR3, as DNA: TGTGCCAGCTCACCGGGACACCTTCCAGCGAGGAACACTGAAGCTTTCTTT.

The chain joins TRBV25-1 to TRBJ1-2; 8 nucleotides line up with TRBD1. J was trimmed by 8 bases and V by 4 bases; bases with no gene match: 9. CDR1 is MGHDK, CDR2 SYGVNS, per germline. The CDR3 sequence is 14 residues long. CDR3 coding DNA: TGTGCCAGCAGTGCGACAGGGGTGAATTGGGGCTACACCTTC. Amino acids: CASSATGVNWGYTF.

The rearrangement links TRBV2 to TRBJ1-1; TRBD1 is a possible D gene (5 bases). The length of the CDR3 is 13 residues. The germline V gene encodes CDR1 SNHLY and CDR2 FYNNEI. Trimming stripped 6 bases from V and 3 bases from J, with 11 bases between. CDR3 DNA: TGTGCCAGCAGGGTGGGGCCGTACACTGAAGCTTTCTTT. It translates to CASRVGPYTEAFF.